What follows are 3 T cell receptor beta chains derived from one specimen sequenced in a study of long-term antiretroviral therapy in people with HIV. Survey-level resolution applied to immunoSEQ assay v3.0. TCRdb's copy holds only in-frame clones and misses some; the assay was immunoSEQ multiplex PCR. The sample includes 9,500 to 11,000 clones, 80% to 90% of them seen just once. Source: unsorted PBMCs, taken approximately 7 years after starting antiretroviral therapy. Receptor source: a man in his forties or fifties with HIV.

J is TRBJ1-1 and V is TRBV13; the D is unclear. This CDR3 is built from 14 residues. Germline V gene sequence: CDR1 PRHDT, CDR2 FYEKMQ (reference sequence). The V gene lost 2 bases and the J gene lost 6 bases, with 13 bases spanning the gap. The CDR3 region is CASSLKIGIPEAFF. CDR3 in DNA: TGTGCCAGCAGCTTAAAGATTGGGATTCCTGAAGCTTTCTTT.

This clone was picked up one time. The chain has TRBV6-5 and TRBJ1-4; weak D call: TRBD1 (5 bases). The CDR3 covers 13 residues. Germline loops: CDR1 MNHEY, CDR2 SVGAGI. V gave up 5 bases and J gave up 1 base, with 5 bases separating them. The CDR3 here is CASSGGTNEKLFF. Written as DNA, the CDR3 is TGTGCCAGCAGTGGGGGAACTAATGAAAAACTGTTTTTT.

The chain uses TRBV5-6 and TRBJ2-2; weak D call: TRBD1 (5 bases). This CDR3 is built from 16 residues. V lost 0 bases and J lost 0, with 9 bases in between. The germline CDR1 and CDR2 sequences are SGHDT and YYEEEE. The CDR3 reads CASSLAVRANTGELFF. The CDR3 nucleotides are TGTGCCAGCAGCTTGGCCGTCAGGGCGAACACCGGGGAGCTGTTTTTT.